The table lists the clone carrying this T cell receptor (beta chain) with a count of one. The sample is drawn from a study of shared clonotypes between healthy human individuals. Germline V gene lookup returns CDR1 SGHAT and CDR2 FQNNGV. This CDR3 has 18 residues. With V trimmed by 1 base and J by 2 bases, 8 bases remained unmatched. Assay used: immunoSEQ multiplex PCR; TCRdb lists only in-frame clones, some missing. The table shows 650,000 to 800,000 clones, with 92% occurring only once. Naivety among CD8 cells was defined by CD45RO negativity and positive CCR7 selection, thereby excluding terminally differentiated effector memory CD45RA+ cells.

Sequencing was carried out using naive CD8+ T cells sorted from blood. The clonotype comes from a man between 25 and 39 years old in good health. The J gene is TRBJ2-7, the V gene TRBV11-2; 13 nucleotides line up with TRBD2. CDR3 region: CASSLVTGLAGPPYEQYF. The CDR3 region has the DNA TGTGCCAGCAGCTTAGTTACGGGACTAGCGGGACCCCCCTACGAGCAGTACTTC.